Below are 8 T cell receptor beta chains sequenced from a single sample in a study of regulatory T cells in long-lasting Graves disease. Time point here: newly diagnosed GD, antithyroid drugs for less than 3 months. Scientists built the TCR library using RNA that was extracted from PBMCs. Investigators prepared the TCR beta libraries by applying iRepertoire HTBI primers and Arm-PCR of CDR3 regions. TCRdb re-called the multiplex PCR reads with MiXCR, one entry per CDR3 protein. The repertoire has hundreds of thousands of distinct CDR3 sequences, 15% to 20% of them found once; the top ten carry about 17%. The same specimen was also included in a second study, on T cells in Graves' hyperthyroidism and ophthalmopathy.

The input for sequencing was peripheral blood mononuclear cells (PBMCs), taken at new diagnosis, from a patient treated with antithyroid drugs. The receptor set was obtained from a woman in her 30s with Graves disease.

This clonotype came up a few times. The rearrangement joins TRBV5-5 to TRBJ2-1; 8 positions agree with TRBD1. Trimming cost V 1 base and J 7 bases; bases outside gene matches: 10. CDR3 length equals 16 residues. Germline CDR1 is SGHKS and CDR2 is YYEKEE (reference sequence). CDR3 protein: CASSLLGDRGINEQFF. Written as DNA, the CDR3 is TGTGCCAGCAGCTTGTTGGGAGACAGGGGCATTAATGAGCAGTTCTTC. Supplemented by reference TRBV5-5 and TRBJ2-1, the full variable domain reads DAGVTQSPTHLIKTRGQQVTLRCSPISGHKSVSWYQQVLGQGPQFIFQYYEKEERGRGNFPDRFSARQFPNYSSELNVNALLLGDSALYLCASSLLGDRGINEQFFGPGTRLTVL.

This clonotype appeared many times. The genes are TRBV7-3 and TRBJ2-2, with D perhaps matching TRBD1 (5 bases). The germline V and J ends were trimmed by 0 bases and 5 bases, with 13 bases remaining between them. Germline V lookup: CDR1 SGHTA, CDR2 FQGTGA. CDR3 length: 16 residues. CDR3 residues: CASSLTTTGRTGELFF. The CDR3 region has the DNA TGTGCCAGCAGCTTAACGACAACAGGACGGACCGGGGAGCTGTTTTTT.

This clonotype was seen once. This chain joins TRBV5-1 and TRBJ2-1, with D perhaps matching TRBD1 or TRBD2 (5 bases each). Per the germline V gene, CDR1 is SGHRS and CDR2 is YFSETQ. Trimming took 3 bases from V and 8 from J, leaving 18 bases between them. The CDR3 consists of 15 residues. CDR3 in amino acids: CASSSSGTSPDEQFF. In nucleotides, the CDR3 is TGCGCCAGCAGCTCCTCAGGGACCTCTCCCGATGAGCAGTTCTTC. The full variable domain, rest sourced from reference TRBV5-1 and TRBJ2-1, is KAGVTQTPRYLIKTRGQQVTLSCSPISGHRSVSWYQQTPGQGLQFLFEYFSETQRNKGNFPGRFSGRQFSNSRSEMNVSTLELGDSALYLCASSSSGTSPDEQFFGPGTRLTVL.

This sequence joins TRBV20-1 and TRBJ2-3; no definite D call. In germline, CDR1 is DFQATT, CDR2 SNEGSKA (reference sequence). This CDR3 region has 16 residues. V dropped 6 bases and J dropped 2 bases, with 21 bases sitting between them. The CDR3 protein is CSAQRSGLPLTDTQYF. CDR3 bases: TGCAGTGCCCAAAGGTCAGGTCTCCCACTCACAGATACGCAGTATTTT.

This chain connects TRBV20-1 to TRBJ2-3, with D perhaps being TRBD1 or TRBD2 (6 bases each). CDR3 length: 13 amino acids. CDR1 and CDR2 from the germline V gene are DFQATT and SNEGSKA (reference sequence). The V end was cut by 4 bases, the J end by 10 bases, with 18 bases between. The CDR3 loop reads CSATGPGADAQYF. The CDR3, as DNA: TGCAGTGCTACCGGGCCGGGGGCTGATGCGCAGTATTTT.

This clonotype was counted only a few times. V gene TRBV9 combines with J gene TRBJ2-7; 7 nucleotides line up with TRBD2. This CDR3 is 17 amino acids long. Germline CDR1 is SGDLS and CDR2 is YYNGEE. V lost 0 bases, J lost 2 bases, and 11 bases stayed unmatched. DNA for the CDR3: TGTGCCAGCAGCGTAGTGGCTAGCGGAGGCGCAGCCTACGAGCAGTACTTC. Amino acid sequence: CASSVVASGGAAYEQYF.

This clonotype was seen at least ten times. The chain is built from TRBV20-1 and TRBJ1-1; D possibly corresponds to TRBD1 (6 bases). The CDR3 is 11 amino acids. Germline CDR1 reads DFQATT; CDR2 reads SNEGSKA (reference sequence). CDR3 DNA sequence: TGCACCTCAGGGGACAAAACTGAAGCTTTCTTT. It yields the protein CTSGDKTEAFF.

This clonotype was seen at least ten times. The CDR3 spells CASSAGTARNSPLHF. The CDR3 coding sequence is TGTGCCAGCAGTGCCGGGACAGCTCGCAATTCACCCCTCCACTTT. The chain is built from TRBV27 and TRBJ1-6; 7 bases match TRBD1. Germline V gives CDR1 MNHEY, CDR2 SMNVEV (reference sequence). The junction had 8 bases not matched to a gene; V was cut back by 5 bases and J by 7 bases. The CDR3 has 15 amino acids.